This record covers a single TCR beta chain. This clonotype came up a few times. It lacks a known antigen. No clone much larger than this one lies a single base away; base qualities are absent. Preparation of the library involved 5' RACE. This sample was sequenced with a NextSeq 500. To allow correction of PCR and sequencing errors, the TCR library protocol tagged every TCR cDNA molecule with a unique molecular identifier. The authors processed their data as follows. TCR identification, UMI-based error correction and CDR3 extraction were performed with Decombinator tools. TCRs above a frequency of 2 per 1,000, corresponding to the top 1% of the tumor frequency distribution, were defined as expanded. Renyi diversity was calculated using the R vegan package after each repertoire was subsampled 100 times to 5,000 TCRs. To build CDR3 similarity networks, amino acid triplet string-kernel similarity was used, and CDR3s were connected when their pairwise similarity was above 0.82. Using fastp at Q25 and MiXCR, TCRdb reprocessed the public reads and kept productive beta chains. Merged by CDR3 protein, the rows form single entries marked with the most common genes and DNA. None of the V and J calls come from the authors' own analysis; TCRdb made them. This sample gives approximately 450 distinct CDR3 sequences in total; 22% of them show up just once. The ten most abundant clones make up less than 25% of the sample.

The sample's time point label, decoded: sample taken at primary tumor resection. Donors were some 70 patients with early-stage, untreated non-small cell lung cancer from the lung TRACERx cohort. TCR sequencing used whole RNA extracted from tumor and nontumor lung tissue, or from cryopreserved PBMC samples, without cell sorting. Patients were selected for TCR sequencing only if sufficient RNA was available from at least two tumor regions. Before being selected, tumor and adjacent nontumor lung specimens were reviewed by a lung pathologist. The data originate from a study of spatial heterogeneity in lung cancer (dated by TCRdb to between 2018 and 2021). A note on the overall study: More beta-chain than alpha-chain transcripts were consistently detected, likely reflecting higher beta-chain transcript abundance. TCR repertoire features were related to nonsynonymous mutation counts determined by whole-exome sequencing of tumor tissue. At surgery, hundreds of tumor regions, 61 to 65 matched nontumor lung samples and some 54 PBMC samples were TCR-sequenced for both alpha and beta chains. In the raw uncorrected reads, each unique combination of TCR and UMI appeared more than ten times on average. In non-small cell lung cancer, the study quantitatively compared TCR alpha and beta repertoires across several tumor regions, matched nontumor lung, and blood.

Measured from the cysteine to the phenylalanine, the CDR3 is 11 residues long. CDR3 DNA is the only sequence kept; it has 33 bases, read in frame from the first base. Trimming at the junction amounts to 3 bases on V and 5 bases on J, and the germline ends lie 4 bases apart. CDR1 and CDR2 are read off the germline V gene (reference sequence) as LGHDT and YNNKEL. Overall results and qualifications from the work: Confirming at a functional level the hypothesis that regional TCRs recognize regional mutations was considered to require additional single-cell paired TCR alpha and beta sequencing.

The sample was normal lung tissue next to the tumor, taken at surgery. This clonotype was obtained from a male donor with early-stage non-small cell lung cancer. The sequence links TRBV3-1 to TRBJ1-2, with the D gene call left open. The CDR3 has the sequence CASSQGYGYTF. The DNA reads TGTGCCAGCAGCCAGGGATATGGCTACACCTTC. Beyond the CDR3, the reference TRBV3-1 and TRBJ1-2 genes provide the residues; the full variable domain reads: DTAVSQTPKYLVTQMGNDKSIKCEQNLGHDTMYWYKQDSKKFLKIMFSYNNKELIINETVPNRFSPKSPDKAHLNLHINSLELGDSAVYFCASSQGYGYTFGSGTRLTVV.